Listed here are 31 T cell receptor beta chains from one sample, sequenced in a study of liver allograft versus peripheral blood T cells. Whole-study context: Transplanted livers and recipients' peripheral blood had their T cell receptor repertoires compared.

TCRdb re-called the reads with MiXCR, one entry per CDR3 protein. The sample has roughly 14,000 distinct CDR3 sequences; approximately 22% are singletons. The receptor source for this set is a human patient who had a liver transplant. Some T cells may be provided by the graft donor.

To note about this clonotype: One end of the junction is discordant with germline, which a read error may explain. This rearrangement joins TRBV7-9 to TRBJ2-1; 10 bases are a match to TRBD1. CDR3 length: 20 amino acids. CDR1 is SEHNR and CDR2 is FQNEAQ in the germline V gene (reference sequence). The CDR3 region is CANSLAIPGTGVFSYNEQFF. The CDR3 DNA reads as TGTGCCAACAGCTTAGCCATCCCCGGGACAGGGGTCTTCTCCTACAATGAGCAGTTCTTC.

This clonotype was counted ten times or more. The chain joins TRBV10-3 to TRBJ1-5; D is unresolved. The CDR3 length is 13 residues. Germline-derived CDR1 and CDR2 are ENHRY and SYGVKD. V lost 2 bases and J lost 4, with 6 bases in between. The CDR3: CAISEDGNQPQHF. CDR3 sequence (DNA): TGTGCCATCAGTGAGGACGGTAATCAGCCCCAGCATTTT.

Many counts were recorded for this clonotype. The chain links TRBV6-5 to TRBJ2-1; a weak D match, TRBD2 (6 bases). Germline V gene sequence: CDR1 MNHEY, CDR2 SVGAGI. Trimming took 4 bases from V and 6 from J, leaving 16 bases between them. CDR3 length equals 15 residues. Here the CDR3 reads CASSSLASGSNEQFF. The CDR3 DNA follows: TGTGCCAGCAGTTCCCTAGCGTCCGGATCCAATGAGCAGTTCTTC.

This sequence joins TRBV7-2 and TRBJ2-2; D is perhaps TRBD1 (5 bases). The germline V gene has CDR1 SGHTA and CDR2 FQGNSA. With 5 bases removed from V and 6 bases from J, the gap between germline ends came to 16 bases. This CDR3 comprises 15 residues. The DNA for the CDR3 is TGTGCCAGCAGCCTTACAGGCAACTGGGCCGGGGAGCTGTTTTTT. This codes for CASSLTGNWAGELFF. The complete variable domain, with remaining parts taken from reference TRBV7-2 and TRBJ2-2, reads GAGVSQSPSNKVTEKGKDVELRCDPISGHTALYWYRQSLGQGLEFLIYFQGNSAPDKSGLPSDRFSAERTGGSVSTLTIQRTQQEDSAVYLCASSLTGNWAGELFFGEGSRLTVL.

V and J are TRBV6-1 and TRBJ1-4; 8 bases fit TRBD1. V gave up 5 bases and J gave up 3 bases; unmatched junction bases: 8. The germline CDR1 and CDR2 sequences are MNHNS and SASEGT. CDR3 size: 16 residues. The CDR3 nucleotides are TGTGCCAGCAGTAGACAGGGGCTGGGGTCTAATGAAAAACTGTTTTTT. Translating it yields CASSRQGLGSNEKLFF.

The genes are TRBV5-6 and TRBJ2-3, with D perhaps being TRBD1 or TRBD2 (5 bases each). Germline CDR1 reads SGHDT; CDR2 reads YYEEEE. There are 14 residues in the CDR3. Trimming removed 4 bases at V and 2 bases at J, with 11 bases between. The CDR3 sequence is CASSPSGPTDTQYF. The CDR3 nucleotides are TGTGCCAGCAGCCCTTCGGGGCCCACAGATACGCAGTATTTT.

By share, this clonotype counts as medium-sized. The CDR3 protein is CSVGTSGMDTQYF. CDR3 bases: TGCAGCGTGGGGACTAGTGGTATGGATACGCAGTATTTT. The chain carries TRBV29-1 and TRBJ2-3; 8 nucleotides align to TRBD2. Germline V lookup: CDR1 SQVTM, CDR2 ANQGSEA. The CDR3 spans 13 residues. The V segment lost 6 bases and the J segment 6 bases; nucleotides outside the gene matches: 8.

By share, this clonotype counts as medium-sized. The rearrangement uses TRBV29-1 and TRBJ1-2; TRBD1 is a possible D gene (5 bases). Deletions cut 6 bases from V and 4 bases from J, with 12 bases between. The CDR3 totals 12 residues. Germline V gives CDR1 SQVTM, CDR2 ANQGSEA. CDR3 sequence (DNA): TGCAGCGTGGTCGGGGGTTCCTATGGCTACACCTTC. This encodes CSVVGGSYGYTF.

This clonotype counts as medium-sized. This chain connects TRBV7-9 to TRBJ1-2, with D unresolved. Deletions cut 5 bases from V and 6 bases from J, with 7 bases between. Per germline, CDR1 SEHNR and CDR2 FQNEAQ (reference sequence). The CDR3 runs to 11 residues. The CDR3 DNA sequence: TGTGCCAGCAGCAACAGAGATGGCTACACCTTC. Amino acid sequence: CASSNRDGYTF.

This clonotype ranks as medium-sized. The chain links TRBV5-4 to TRBJ1-1; 8 nucleotides align to TRBD1. Trimming cost V 3 bases and J 0 bases; bases outside gene matches: 1. The CDR3 is made up of 14 amino acids. CDR1 is SGHNT and CDR2 is YYREEE in the germline V gene (reference sequence). CDR3 sequence (DNA): TGTGCCAGCAGCTGGACAGGGATGAACACTGAAGCTTTCTTT. As protein: CASSWTGMNTEAFF.

The J gene is TRBJ2-7, the V gene TRBV20-1; a possible D gene is TRBD2 (5 bases). The CDR3 covers 13 residues. Trimming took 6 bases from V and 2 from J, leaving 14 bases between them. Germline-derived CDR1 and CDR2 are DFQATT and SNEGSKA (reference sequence). Here the CDR3 reads CSAKGPRAYEQYF. The CDR3 coding sequence is TGCAGTGCCAAAGGACCGAGGGCCTACGAGCAGTACTTC.

The chain uses TRBV6-6 and TRBJ1-5, with 10 bases that match TRBD1. Per germline, CDR1 MNHNY and CDR2 SVGAGI (reference sequence). The ends lost 4 bases at V and 5 bases at J; junction bases unmatched: 8. The CDR3 runs to 16 residues. CDR3 in amino acids: CASSSLGQGGDQPQHF. Written as DNA, the CDR3 is TGTGCCAGCAGTTCCTTAGGACAGGGGGGAGATCAGCCCCAGCATTTT.

The chain employs TRBV20-1 and TRBJ1-3; D unclear. Trimming pared 1 base from V and 0 bases from J, leaving 4 bases between. The V gene's germline CDR1 is DFQATT and CDR2 SNEGSKA (reference sequence). The CDR3 extends over 13 amino acids. The CDR3 coding sequence is TGCAGTGCTAGAGTAAACTCTGGAAACACCATATATTTT. Translated, it gives CSARVNSGNTIYF.

By sample share, this clonotype is medium-sized. The V and J genes are TRBV19 and TRBJ1-6, with a possible D match to TRBD1 (5 bases). Trimming stripped 0 bases from V and 7 bases from J, with 22 bases between. The CDR3 runs 19 residues. Per germline, CDR1 LNHDA and CDR2 SQIVND (reference sequence). The CDR3 here is CASSIEALRGGSSNSPLHF. For the CDR3, the DNA is TGTGCCAGTAGTATAGAGGCCCTGAGGGGCGGTTCCAGCAATTCACCCCTCCACTTT.

By sample share, this clonotype is medium-sized. The rearrangement joins TRBV18 to TRBJ1-2; D uncertain. Per the germline V gene, CDR1 is KGHSH and CDR2 is LQKENI. V lost 4 bases to trimming and J lost 6 bases, with 18 bases between them. CDR3 length: 15 amino acids. The CDR3 region is CASSQSGRSRDGYTF. The CDR3 DNA is TGTGCCAGCTCACAATCCGGGAGGTCAAGGGATGGCTACACCTTC.

This clonotype was counted between two and nine times. DNA for the CDR3: TGTGCCAGCAGCCGGTGGGGCACCGGGGAGCTGTTTTTT. Its translation is CASSRWGTGELFF. The chain employs TRBV7-9 and TRBJ2-2; the D is unclear. The germline CDR1 and CDR2 sequences are SEHNR and FQNEAQ (reference sequence). CDR3 size: 13 residues. With 5 bases removed from V and 4 bases from J, the gap between germline ends came to 8 bases.

Judged by abundance, this clonotype is medium-sized. This chain connects TRBV18 to TRBJ1-3; D is unresolved. The CDR3 is 14 amino acids. Per germline, CDR1 KGHSH and CDR2 LQKENI. Trimming took 2 bases from V and 4 from J, leaving 9 bases between them. CDR3 residues: CASSPGLPGNTIYF. For the CDR3, the DNA is TGTGCCAGCTCACCAGGGTTGCCGGGAAACACCATATATTTT.

By share, this clonotype ranks as medium-sized. The chain links TRBV6-2 or TRBV6-3 to TRBJ2-7; 9 bases fit TRBD1. V lost 4 bases and J lost 2; bases outside the gene matches: 6. The germline gives CDR1 MNHEY, CDR2 SVGEGT. The CDR3 extends over 15 amino acids. CDR3 sequence reads: CASSFTGGRTYEQYF. The CDR3 bases are TGTGCCAGCAGTTTTACAGGGGGCAGGACCTACGAGCAGTACTTC.

This clonotype was counted only a few times. The gene calls are TRBV7-9 and TRBJ1-1; the match to TRBD1 covers 8 bases. From germline, CDR1 is SEHNR and CDR2 FQNEAQ (reference sequence). This CDR3 is 19 amino acids long. V lost 2 bases and J lost 0; bases outside the gene matches: 14. CDR3 coding DNA: TGTGCCAGCAGCTTAAGGCCGTACAGGGGGAGATTTCTGAACACTGAAGCTTTCTTT. Translating gives CASSLRPYRGRFLNTEAFF.

The table lists this clonotype with a few counts. V is TRBV7-9 and J is TRBJ1-4; 7 bases map to TRBD1. With V trimmed by 3 bases and J by 8 bases, 9 bases remained unmatched. Germline values: CDR1 SEHNR, CDR2 FQNEAQ (reference sequence). The CDR3 is made up of 15 amino acids. The CDR3 loop reads CASSFATGETEKLFF. The CDR3 DNA is TGTGCCAGCAGCTTTGCCACAGGGGAAACCGAAAAACTGTTTTTT.

This clonotype was detected many times. This chain joins TRBV19 and TRBJ1-2; 7 bases agree with TRBD1. J gave up 8 bases and V 1 base, and 7 bases lay outside the gene matches. This CDR3 has 14 residues. Germline V gene lookup returns CDR1 LNHDA and CDR2 SQIVND (reference sequence). The CDR3 loop is CASSIVATGRGYTF. DNA for the CDR3: TGTGCCAGTAGTATAGTGGCGACAGGGAGAGGCTACACCTTC.

There are a few counts of this clonotype. J is TRBJ1-2 and V is TRBV6-5; a weak D match, TRBD1 (5 bases). Trimming removed 0 bases from V and 8 bases from J, with 16 bases in between. The CDR3 runs 15 residues. Germline V lookup: CDR1 MNHEY, CDR2 SVGAGI. CDR3 loop: CASSYSVVGGYGYTF. Here the CDR3 DNA reads TGTGCCAGCAGTTACTCGGTCGTGGGGGGATACGGCTACACCTTC.

By proportion, this clonotype is medium-sized. The chain joins TRBV19 to TRBJ1-4, with D uncertain. V was clipped by 5 bases and J by 10 bases, with 23 bases between them. CDR3 size: 16 residues. CDR1 LNHDA and CDR2 SQIVND come from the germline V gene (reference sequence). The CDR3 loop reads CASSPLGEARLGKLFF. CDR3 coding DNA: TGTGCCAGTAGTCCCCTTGGAGAGGCCCGGCTCGGAAAACTGTTTTTT.

As concerns this clonotype: One base separates it from a far larger clone, so it is likely a read error. The CDR3 does not close with the conserved phenylalanine or tryptophan, likely indicating a read error. V gene TRBV5-6 combines with J gene TRBJ1-6, with unresolved D. CDR3 length: 13 amino acids. Germline V gene lookup returns CDR1 SGHDT and CDR2 YYEEEE. Trimming removed 5 bases from V and 7 bases from J, with 10 bases in between. In DNA form, the CDR3 reads TGTGCCAGCAGACCCCGACCCAATTCACCCCTCCACATT. Amino acids: CASRPRPNSPLHI.

J is TRBJ2-7 and V is TRBV20-1; maybe TRBD2 (7 bases). V was trimmed by 3 bases and J by 6 bases, leaving 18 bases between them. From germline, CDR1 is DFQATT and CDR2 SNEGSKA (reference sequence). This CDR3 is 14 amino acids long. CDR3 nucleotide sequence: TGCAGTGCTAGTGCCCACGGGGGGCCCTCCGAGCAGTACTTC. Its protein is CSASAHGGPSEQYF.

Remarks on this clonotype: One end of the junction is discordant with germline, which a read error may explain. V is TRBV6-6 and J is TRBJ1-1; tentative D call: TRBD1 (6 bases). The germline V gene encodes CDR1 MNHNY and CDR2 SVGAGI (reference sequence). The CDR3 is made up of 15 amino acids. The CDR3 spells CASSNRGLDNTEAFF. Here the CDR3 DNA reads TGTGCCAGCAGTAATCGGGGGCTTGACAACACAGAAGCTTTCTTT.

By share of the sample, this clonotype is medium-sized. The chain carries TRBV27 and TRBJ1-1; the D gene is possibly TRBD1 (5 bases). Germline V gives CDR1 MNHEY, CDR2 SMNVEV (reference sequence). This CDR3 is built from 16 residues. V lost 5 bases to trimming and J lost 0 bases, with 16 bases between them. The CDR3 coding sequence is TGTGCCAGCAGTGCCCCTACAGGTTTGATGAACACTGAAGCTTTCTTT. Protein sequence: CASSAPTGLMNTEAFF.

This sequence joins TRBV30 and TRBJ1-1; possible D gene TRBD1, 5 bases. Per germline, CDR1 GTSNPN and CDR2 SVGIG (reference sequence). The CDR3 sequence is 15 residues long. V was clipped by 0 bases and J by 3 bases, with 14 bases between them. DNA for the CDR3: TGTGCCTGGAGTGTTATAGGGGACGGATACACTGAAGCTTTCTTT. Its translation: CAWSVIGDGYTEAFF. Full variable domain (outside the CDR3, taken from reference TRBV30 and TRBJ1-1): SQTIHQWPATLVQPVGSPLSLECTVEGTSNPNLYWYRQAAGRGLQLLFYSVGIGQISSEVPQNLSASRPQDRQFILSSKKLLLSDSGFYLCAWSVIGDGYTEAFFGQGTRLTVV.

This clonotype was counted a single time. This clone may be a read error of a much larger clone one base away. This chain joins TRBV6-6 and TRBJ1-6; no reliable D call. Trimming removed 8 bases from V and 11 bases from J, with 16 bases in between. Germline lookup yields CDR1 MNHNY and CDR2 SVGAGI (reference sequence). The CDR3 covers 13 residues. CDR3 nucleotides: TGTGCCAGCGTTATTCGACTTGATACACCCCTCCACTTT. This gives the protein CASVIRLDTPLHF.

The CDR3 DNA sequence: TGCAGTGCTAGAAAGGGGGGGGTTGAAGCTTTCTTT. As protein: CSARKGGVEAFF. V and J are TRBV20-1 and TRBJ1-1, with D possibly TRBD1 on 6 matching bases. Germline CDR1 DFQATT, CDR2 SNEGSKA (reference sequence). V lost 2 bases and J lost 7, with 11 bases in between. CDR3 length: 12 amino acids.

The chain employs TRBV19 and TRBJ1-5; 10 bases map to TRBD1. The CDR3 is 13 residues long. The germline V gene has CDR1 LNHDA and CDR2 SQIVND (reference sequence). J lost 7 bases, V lost 8 bases, and 5 bases had no gene match. The CDR3 is CASADRGNQPQHF. The CDR3 nucleotides are TGTGCCAGTGCGGACAGGGGGAACCAGCCCCAGCATTTT.